This T cell receptor beta chain appears in the sequencing data of a study of patients and donors after allogeneic stem cell transplantation. The ends lost 10 bases at V and 6 bases at J; junction bases unmatched: 15. Germline CDR1 LGHNA, CDR2 YNFKEQ. This CDR3 spans 16 amino acids. TCRdb ran MiXCR on the RT-PCR reads and lists one entry per CDR3 protein. The top ten hold 5% to 6.5% of the sample, which has some 880,000 distinct CDR3 sequences, roughly 18% seen once. This clonotype was detected only a few times. Material for sequencing was blood, either unsorted or a sorted T cell fraction (not recorded which). The genes are TRBV4-2 and TRBJ2-2; 9 positions match TRBD2. The clonotype originates from a human donor who was either an allogeneic HSCT recipient or a stem cell or donor lymphocyte infusion donor (not recorded which). It is not recorded whose cells these are; they may come from a transplant donor. CDR3 coding DNA: TGTGCCACCAGTGGAATACTAGCGGGTGGCGCCGGGGAGCTGTTTTTT. This gives the protein CATSGILAGGAGELFF.